The rows below give T cell receptor beta chains drawn from one sample of a study of cytomegalovirus exposure and HLA in healthy donors. Clones were read by immunoSEQ multiplex PCR, and TCRdb kept only the in-frame ones, dropping some. This sample has roughly 150,000 clones; 65% to 85% occur once, and the top ten carry about 3%. The sequenced material came from PBMCs. These receptors were collected from a woman between 50 and 59 years old in good health and CMV-seropositive. Each CDR3 is given with its conserved first and last residue. D genes are given only for firm matches. Expanded clones are given a class, and other clones once, few, many or no size at all.

D gene	clone size	V gene	J gene	CDR3 protein	CDR3 DNA
TRBD2	NA	TRBV29-1	TRBJ2-3	CSVGGLAGGPPDTQYF	TGCAGCGTTGGGGGGCTAGCGGGGGGGCCCCCAGATACGCAGTATTTT
TRBD2	many	TRBV6-6	TRBJ2-7	CASTQRGGPAEQYF	TGTGCCAGCACCCAGCGGGGGGGGCCTGCCGAGCAGTACTTC
TRBD1	NA	TRBV2	TRBJ1-5	CASGGTGELQPQHF	TGTGCCAGTGGAGGGACAGGGGAATTGCAGCCCCAGCATTTT
TRBD1	few	TRBV7-2	TRBJ1-2	CASSPGQFYGYTF	TGTGCCAGCAGCCCGGGACAGTTCTATGGCTACACCTTC
NA	NA	TRBV6-1	TRBJ1-1	CASSEGAVLNTEAFF	TGTGCCAGCAGTGAAGGAGCCGTACTAAACACTGAAGCTTTCTTT
TRBD1	NA	TRBV6-5	TRBJ1-1	CASSWYRGASEAFF	TGTGCCAGCAGTTGGTACAGGGGCGCGTCTGAAGCTTTCTTT
NA	NA	TRBV27	TRBJ1-2	CASRLAGTLGGYTF	TGTGCCAGCAGACTAGCCGGGACGCTCGGTGGCTACACCTTC
NA	NA	TRBV25-1	TRBJ1-1	CASSALGGPNTEAFF	TGTGCCAGCAGTGCCCTCGGGGGACCGAACACTGAAGCTTTCTTT
NA	NA	TRBV6-6	TRBJ1-2	CASINGGVNYGYTF	TGTGCCAGCATCAACGGGGGAGTTAACTATGGCTACACCTTC
TRBD2	NA	TRBV7-9	TRBJ2-7	CASSFDLAGLSYEQYF	TGTGCCAGCAGCTTTGATCTAGCGGGATTGTCCTACGAGCAGTACTTC
NA	NA	TRBV27	TRBJ1-1	CASSVLRGETEAFF	TGTGCCAGCAGTGTTCTCAGGGGTGAGACTGAAGCTTTCTTT
NA	few	TRBV5-1	TRBJ1-1	CASSLGQRNTEAFF	TGCGCCAGCAGCTTAGGACAGCGGAACACTGAAGCTTTCTTT
TRBD1	NA	TRBV10-3	TRBJ1-1	CASSRGGNTEAFF	TGTGCCAGCAGCCGAGGGGGCAACACTGAAGCTTTCTTT
NA	few	TRBV5-1	TRBJ1-1	CASSLGPGGTYEAFF	TGCGCCAGCAGCTTGGGGCCGGGGGGTACTTATGAAGCTTTCTTT
NA	NA	TRBV7-9	TRBJ2-1	CASSLNSPPREQFF	TGTGCCAGCAGCTTAAACTCCCCGCCCCGTGAGCAGTTCTTC